This T cell receptor beta chain was identified during a study of CD8 T cells in ankylosing spondylitis. TCRdb used MiXCR to reprocess the 5' RACE reads, holding one entry per CDR3 protein. The sample lists 450,000 or so distinct CDR3 sequences; about 25% were seen once. Germline CDR1 is DFQATT and CDR2 is SNEGSKA (reference sequence). Trimming took off 4 bases at V and 5 bases at J, with 20 bases between the two ends. The CDR3 is made up of 16 amino acids. Notes on the study in general: A motif of roughly 8 highly homologous TCR beta variants was seen as apparently characteristic of ankylosing spondylitis blood. Relatively rare in peripheral blood, disease-linked clones were also CD8+. Reports say disease-linked clones showed up significantly more in matched ankylosing spondylitis synovial fluid.

A remark on this clonotype: As yet, its antigen is unknown.

The chain recombines TRBV20-1 with TRBJ1-4; the D is unclear. Input material: blood, either unsorted or a sorted T cell fraction (not recorded which). The receptor was isolated from a male donor with ankylosing spondylitis. CDR3 DNA sequence: TGCAGTGCTACCCGTTTCAGAGGAGAGCTAAATGAAAAACTGTTTTTT. It is translated as CSATRFRGELNEKLFF.